The 8 T cell receptor beta chains below all came from one sample that was sequenced in a study of OX40 agonist ivuxolimab in advanced cancers. The repertoire was sequenced with immunoSEQ multiplex PCR; TCRdb's copy has only in-frame clones and lacks some. The sample consists of tens of thousands of clones, roughly 87% of them appearing once. Sequencing used CD4+ or CD8+ T cells sorted from blood, obtained in a trial of the OX40 agonist ivuxolimab. These receptors all come from an adult with an advanced solid tumor such as melanoma, head and neck, liver or kidney cancer.

The chain combines TRBV18 with TRBJ1-6; D remains ambiguous. Trimming pared 3 bases from V and 10 bases from J, leaving 16 bases between. Germline V gene data show CDR1 as KGHSH and CDR2 as LQKENI. The CDR3 extends over 15 amino acids. The CDR3 is CASSPSRADASPLHF. CDR3 DNA sequence: TGTGCCAGCTCACCGTCTCGGGCTGATGCCTCACCCCTCCACTTT.

This clone appeared a few times. The V call is TRBV10-3, the J call TRBJ1-2; D remains ambiguous. Germline CDR1 ENHRY, CDR2 SYGVKD. Trimming removed 1 base from V and 1 base from J, with 10 bases in between. The CDR3 is 15 residues long. In nucleotides, the CDR3 is TGTGCCATCAGTGAGTTGGAGGGCAATAACTATGGCTACACCTTC. The encoded protein is CAISELEGNNYGYTF.

The rearrangement links TRBV6-5 to TRBJ1-1, with TRBD1 matching over 9 bases. V was clipped by 2 bases and J by 4 bases; unmatched bases: 5. Germline-derived CDR1 and CDR2 are MNHEY and SVGAGI. The CDR3 covers 15 residues. The CDR3 reads CASSYPGQGPTEAFF. Written as DNA, the CDR3 is TGTGCCAGCAGTTACCCTGGACAGGGGCCCACTGAAGCTTTCTTT.

The chain carries TRBV5-1 and TRBJ2-5; 8 nucleotides align to TRBD1. Germline assignment: CDR1 SGHRS and CDR2 YFSETQ. Trimming cost V 3 bases and J 2 bases; bases outside gene matches: 9. The CDR3 is 16 residues long. The CDR3, as DNA: TGCGCCAGCAGCTCTCCGAGGACAGGGAAACAAGAGACCCAGTACTTC. This encodes CASSSPRTGKQETQYF.

This clone appeared once. The V and J genes are TRBV14 and TRBJ1-1; D gene uncertain. The CDR3 is 13 amino acids. The V and J ends lost 5 bases and 4 bases respectively, with 11 bases between them. Per the germline V gene, CDR1 is SGHDN and CDR2 is FVKESK. The DNA for the CDR3 is TGTGCCAGCAGCACCACTCTCTCCACTGAAGCTTTCTTT. It translates to CASSTTLSTEAFF.

The chain carries TRBV5-6 and TRBJ1-2; 7 bases line up with TRBD1. V was clipped by 4 bases and J by 14 bases; unmatched bases: 11. The CDR3 contains 12 residues. The V gene's germline CDR1 is SGHDT and CDR2 YYEEEE. CDR3 residues: CASSPADRAKTF. The CDR3 nucleotides read TGTGCCAGCAGCCCGGCCGACAGGGCCAAGACCTTC.

The rearrangement links TRBV19 to TRBJ2-1; 15 positions agree with TRBD2. V lost 3 bases to trimming and J lost 0 bases; unmatched junction nucleotides: 6. The CDR3 spans 19 residues. The V gene's germline CDR1 is LNHDA and CDR2 SQIVND (reference sequence). The chain's CDR3 is CASSIARGLAGGSYNEQFF. DNA of the CDR3: TGTGCCAGTAGTATTGCCAGGGGACTAGCGGGGGGCTCCTACAATGAGCAGTTCTTC.

J is TRBJ2-1 and V is TRBV29-1; D tentatively reads TRBD1 or TRBD2 (5 bases each). The V end lost 6 bases, the J end lost 5 bases, and 14 bases lay between the germline ends. The V gene's germline CDR1 is SQVTM and CDR2 ANQGSEA. The CDR3 sequence is 13 residues long. The CDR3 protein is CSVRGIGNNEQFF. The CDR3 bases are TGCAGCGTAAGGGGAATCGGGAACAATGAGCAGTTCTTC.